This T cell receptor (beta chain) came from a study of T-cell memory formation after mild COVID-19. Overall study findings and caveats: Day 15 to 85 contractors were CD4/CD8 balanced; later expanders leaned CD4+. Cross-reactive memory apparently joined, as some responding clones appeared in pre-infection memory. Among CD4+ contracting clones, most were CM and EM, and CD8+ ones EMRA.

A word on this clonotype: No antigen is known for it.

TCRdb re-called the 5' RACE reads through MiXCR, storing one row per CDR3 protein. The table records about 610,000 distinct CDR3 sequences, 17% of them present only once. Sequenced input: PBMCs or a T cell subset sorted from them (not recorded which). The TCR was taken from an adult woman who had mild COVID-19 (a few samples of this study predate the infection). Cell type and time point are not known.

This chain's CDR3 is CASSYMTGVEGYGYTF. For the CDR3, the DNA is TGTGCCAGCAGTTACATGACAGGGGTTGAAGGCTATGGCTACACCTTC. This chain connects TRBV6-2 or TRBV6-3 to TRBJ1-2; 8 bases match TRBD1. CDR1 is MNHEY and CDR2 is SVGEGT in the germline V gene. The CDR3 has 16 residues. J gave up 4 bases and V 2 bases, and 9 bases lay outside the gene matches.